These 25 T cell receptor beta chains came from one sample sequenced in a study of human T cells and chemical hapten exposure. TCRdb re-called the RACE reads with MiXCR, one entry per CDR3 protein. In the table there are tens of thousands of distinct CDR3 sequences, more than 8% of which are singletons. Time point described: pre-sensitization, week 0. Treatment indicated: therapeutic diphenylcyclopropenone sensitization with weekly scalp DPC. This specimen consisted of whole blood, obtained in connection with sensitization to the hapten diphenylcyclopropenone (DPC). These receptors were taken from a man in his forties with alopecia areata. Some clones in this sample may be carry-over from other donors' samples.

As regards this clonotype: This sequence may be a read error, since a much larger clone differs from it by one base. This chain uses TRBV5-5 with TRBJ2-7; 8 bases map to TRBD1. The CDR3 sequence is 15 residues long. V lost 1 base to trimming and J lost 6 bases; unmatched junction nucleotides: 9. Germline assignment: CDR1 SGHKS and CDR2 YYEKEE (reference sequence). CDR3 DNA sequence: TGTGCCAGCAGCTTGTATGGACAGGGTTGGATCGAGCAGTACTTC. Residues: CASSLYGQGWIEQYF.

This clonotype showed up just a few times. The rearrangement uses TRBV29-1 and TRBJ2-1; D is uncertain. Germline CDR1 and CDR2: SQVTM and ANQGSEA. This CDR3 contains 10 residues. The germline V and J ends were trimmed by 8 bases and 4 bases, with 6 bases remaining between them. CDR3 region: CSIQYNEQFF. The CDR3 nucleotides are TGCAGCATCCAGTACAATGAGCAGTTCTTC.

In its sample, this clonotype was seen many times. This rearrangement joins TRBV5-4 to TRBJ2-5, with D perhaps TRBD1 (5 bases). Trimming cost V 9 bases and J 0 bases, with 15 bases left between them. Germline V CDR1 and CDR2: SGHNT, YYREEE (reference sequence). The CDR3 has 14 residues. CDR3 region: CATQAGAYQETQYF. Here the CDR3 DNA reads TGTGCCACACAGGCAGGAGCGTACCAAGAGACCCAGTACTTC. Drawing the rest from reference TRBV5-4 and TRBJ2-5, the complete variable domain is ETGVTQSPTHLIKTRGQQVTLRCSSQSGHNTVSWYQQALGQGPQFIFQYYREEENGRGNFPPRFSGLQFPNYSSELNVNALELDDSALYLCATQAGAYQETQYFGPGTRLLVL.

This clonotype was counted at least ten times. The chain carries TRBV12-3 or TRBV12-4 and TRBJ2-7; 10 bases map to TRBD1. This CDR3 is built from 12 residues. J gave up 6 bases and V 5 bases, and 1 base lay outside the gene matches. The CDR3 loop is CASSGQGGEQYF. In nucleotides, the CDR3 is TGTGCCAGCAGTGGACAGGGGGGCGAGCAGTACTTC.

This chain joins TRBV12-3 or TRBV12-4 and TRBJ1-1; TRBD1 matches at 8 bases. This CDR3 comprises 14 residues. Unmatched junction bases numbered 6, after V lost 4 bases and J lost 5 bases. The CDR3 reads CASSYTGTGTEAFF. The CDR3 DNA reads as TGTGCCAGCAGTTATACCGGGACAGGTACTGAAGCTTTCTTT.

The gene calls are TRBV11-2 and TRBJ1-2; maybe TRBD1 (6 bases). V was shortened by 2 bases and J by 6 bases, with 22 bases between the two germline ends. The germline CDR1 and CDR2 sequences are SGHAT and FQNNGV. CDR3 length equals 17 residues. The CDR3 loop reads CASSLSVVTGRQHGYTF. The DNA for the CDR3 is TGTGCCAGCAGCTTATCGGTGGTGACAGGCAGACAACATGGCTACACCTTC.

This clonotype was observed a handful of times. This chain joins TRBV29-1 and TRBJ2-7; unclear D gene. Germline lookup yields CDR1 SQVTM and CDR2 ANQGSEA. Between the trimmed V and J ends, which lost 1 base and 5 bases, there was a span of 6 bases. There are 11 residues in the CDR3. The CDR3 nucleotides are TGCAGCGTTGAAGGGTCCAACGAGCAGTACTTC. This translates into CSVEGSNEQYF.

The rearrangement joins TRBV2 to TRBJ2-1; a weak D match, TRBD2 (6 bases). CDR1 SNHLY and CDR2 FYNNEI come from the germline V gene. The CDR3 has 13 amino acids. The V and J ends lost 6 bases and 9 bases respectively, with 15 bases between them. This chain's CDR3 is CASRPRTIIEQFF. CDR3 coding DNA: TGTGCCAGCAGGCCCCGGACTATCATTGAGCAGTTCTTC.

In this sample, this clonotype turned up many times. The V gene is TRBV28, the J gene TRBJ1-5, with 10 nucleotides matching TRBD1. Per germline, CDR1 MDHEN and CDR2 SYDVKM. There are 14 residues in the CDR3. J was trimmed by 6 bases and V by 6 bases; bases with no gene match: 5. This CDR3 is CASSRQGATQPQHF. CDR3 DNA sequence: TGTGCCAGCAGCCGACAGGGGGCGACTCAGCCCCAGCATTTT.

This clonotype was observed a few times. V gene TRBV28 combines with J gene TRBJ2-2; D not resolved. The CDR3 is 12 residues long. Germline lookup yields CDR1 MDHEN and CDR2 SYDVKM. The V and J ends lost 3 bases and 11 bases respectively, with 10 bases between them. CDR3: CASSFILTELFF. The CDR3, as DNA: TGTGCCAGCAGTTTTATCCTTACAGAGCTGTTTTTT.

A few counts support this clonotype. V and J are TRBV6-2 or TRBV6-3 and TRBJ1-5; D call uncertain. Germline CDR1 MNHEY, CDR2 SVGEGT. This CDR3 is built from 14 residues. Trimming cost V 2 bases and J 4 bases, with 9 bases left between them. The chain's CDR3 is CASSYAGKNQPQHF. CDR3 DNA sequence: TGTGCCAGCAGTTACGCCGGTAAAAATCAGCCCCAGCATTTT.

This clonotype showed up many times. V and J are TRBV20-1 and TRBJ2-3; 7 bases are shared with TRBD2. Trimming took 5 bases from V and 1 from J; bases not matched to a gene: 12. Germline CDR1 is DFQATT and CDR2 is SNEGSKA (reference sequence). There are 16 residues in the CDR3. The CDR3 region has the DNA TGCAGTGCTCCCTCCGCTAGCGGAGGGGGCACAGATACGCAGTATTTT. Amino acid sequence: CSAPSASGGGTDTQYF.

This clonotype was recorded at least ten times. This chain joins TRBV11-2 and TRBJ2-5, with D perhaps being TRBD1 or TRBD2 (5 bases each). V was pared by 6 bases and J by 2 bases, with 16 bases between. Per germline, CDR1 SGHAT and CDR2 FQNNGV. The CDR3 has 15 residues. The CDR3 bases are TGTGCCAGCAGTTTTAGCCGGGGCTATCAAGAGACCCAGTACTTC. Protein product: CASSFSRGYQETQYF. The entire variable domain, with the rest obtained from reference TRBV11-2 and TRBJ2-5, is as follows: EAGVAQSPRYKIIEKRQSVAFWCNPISGHATLYWYQQILGQGPKLLIQFQNNGVVDDSQLPKDRFSAERLKGVDSTLKIQPAKLEDSAVYLCASSFSRGYQETQYFGPGTRLLVL.

A few counts support this clonotype. The CDR3 protein is CASMYVSTVIHEQFF. The CDR3 DNA reads TGTGCCAGCATGTACGTGAGTACTGTGATCCATGAGCAGTTCTTC. The rearrangement joins TRBV6-2 or TRBV6-3 to TRBJ2-1; no definite D call. Trimming stripped 7 bases from V and 8 bases from J, with 21 bases between. CDR3 length equals 15 residues. Germline V gene lookup returns CDR1 MNHEY and CDR2 SVGEGT.

This clonotype was picked up a small number of times. The chain combines TRBV6-6 with TRBJ1-3, with 7 bases matching TRBD1. In germline, CDR1 is MNHNY, CDR2 SVGAGI (reference sequence). Trimming at V came to 6 bases and at J to 3 bases, leaving 11 bases not matched to a gene. The CDR3 sequence is 16 residues long. The CDR3 here is CASRPKGGAFGNTIYF. The CDR3 bases are TGTGCCAGCAGACCGAAAGGGGGCGCGTTTGGAAACACCATATATTTT.

There are a few counts of this clonotype. The chain uses TRBV28 and TRBJ2-1, with D unclear. The CDR3 sequence is 14 residues long. The V gene's germline CDR1 is MDHEN and CDR2 SYDVKM. V lost 6 bases and J 5 bases, leaving 14 bases between the germline ends. CDR3 sequence reads: CASSPARLNNEQFF. The DNA for the CDR3 is TGTGCCAGCAGCCCCGCCCGACTCAACAATGAGCAGTTCTTC.

The table lists this clonotype with a few counts. The chain employs TRBV5-6 and TRBJ1-2, with a possible D match to TRBD1 (6 bases). Germline-derived CDR1 and CDR2 are SGHDT and YYEEEE. The CDR3 spans 13 residues. Trimming took off 4 bases at V and 4 bases at J, with 11 bases between the two ends. The CDR3 bases are TGTGCCAGCAGCCGGACAGAACTCTATGGCTACACCTTC. It codes for CASSRTELYGYTF.

This clonotype was detected a few times. The chain joins TRBV6-2 or TRBV6-3 to TRBJ2-5; either TRBD1 or TRBD2 may supply D (5 bases each). The V end lost 4 bases, the J end lost 8 bases, and 17 bases lay between the germline ends. CDR1 and CDR2 from the germline V gene are MNHEY and SVGEGT. CDR3 size: 14 residues. The chain's CDR3 is CASSFGTTGVTQYF. CDR3 DNA sequence: TGTGCCAGCAGTTTCGGGACCACCGGGGTAACCCAGTACTTC.

The V gene is TRBV10-3, the J gene TRBJ2-1, with D maybe TRBD1 (5 bases). This CDR3 has 14 residues. V was cut by 0 bases and J by 9 bases, with 12 bases left in between. From germline, CDR1 is ENHRY and CDR2 SYGVKD. The CDR3 nucleotides read TGTGCCATCAGTGAGTCCACCACTCAGGGTGAGCAGTTCTTC. This encodes CAISESTTQGEQFF.

This clonotype was seen ten or more times. This sequence joins TRBV20-1 and TRBJ2-5, with 7 bases lining up with TRBD2. This CDR3 comprises 12 residues. Per the germline V gene, CDR1 is DFQATT and CDR2 is SNEGSKA (reference sequence). After removal of 7 bases from V and 5 bases from J, the junction contained 7 bases not matched to a gene. The CDR3 bases are TGCAGTGAGGCGGGAGATGGTGAGACCCAGTACTTC. Translated: CSEAGDGETQYF.

In this sample, this clonotype turned up many times. The rearrangement links TRBV6-5 to TRBJ2-7, with 8 bases aligning to TRBD2. The CDR3 runs to 19 residues. The trim removed 0 bases at V and 2 bases at J, leaving 15 bases unmatched. CDR1 is MNHEY and CDR2 is SVGAGI in the germline V gene. CDR3 residues: CASSYSWLNSPGLAYEQYF. The CDR3 DNA follows: TGTGCCAGCAGTTACTCGTGGCTTAACTCTCCGGGACTAGCCTACGAGCAGTACTTC.

This clonotype was recorded at least ten times. This rearrangement joins TRBV28 to TRBJ2-5; TRBD2 agrees at 13 bases. From germline, CDR1 is MDHEN and CDR2 SYDVKM. The J segment lost 1 base and the V segment lost 6 bases, leaving 11 bases of the junction unmatched. The CDR3 has 18 amino acids. CDR3 in amino acids: CASSLGLAGVGRQETQYF. In DNA, the CDR3 is TGTGCCAGCAGCCTCGGACTAGCGGGGGTGGGGCGCCAAGAGACCCAGTACTTC.

In this sample, this clonotype turned up a few times. The chain has TRBV30 and TRBJ2-3; perhaps TRBD1 as D (6 bases). CDR1 and CDR2 from the germline V gene are GTSNPN and SVGIG (reference sequence). Trimming left V 0 bases short and J 15 bases short, with 13 bases between. The CDR3 contains 11 residues. CDR3 sequence reads: CAWSVGAGEYF. In DNA form, the CDR3 reads TGTGCCTGGAGTGTTGGGGCAGGGGAATATTTT.

The CDR3 DNA is TGTGCCAGCAGCGCGACGGGGACTAATGAAAAACTGTTTTTT. Its protein is CASSATGTNEKLFF. V is TRBV3-1 and J is TRBJ1-4, with no clear D. Germline V gene lookup returns CDR1 LGHDT and CDR2 YNNKEL (reference sequence). This CDR3 has 14 amino acids. Trimming took off 5 bases at V and 2 bases at J, with 9 bases between the two ends.

This chain links TRBV7-2 with TRBJ2-1; D unresolved. The CDR3 loop spans 11 amino acids. Germline CDR1 SGHTA, CDR2 FQGNSA. V was clipped by 3 bases and J by 6 bases, with 3 bases between them. The CDR3, as DNA: TGTGCCAGCAGCTTTTGCAATGAGCAGTTCTTC. It translates to CASSFCNEQFF.